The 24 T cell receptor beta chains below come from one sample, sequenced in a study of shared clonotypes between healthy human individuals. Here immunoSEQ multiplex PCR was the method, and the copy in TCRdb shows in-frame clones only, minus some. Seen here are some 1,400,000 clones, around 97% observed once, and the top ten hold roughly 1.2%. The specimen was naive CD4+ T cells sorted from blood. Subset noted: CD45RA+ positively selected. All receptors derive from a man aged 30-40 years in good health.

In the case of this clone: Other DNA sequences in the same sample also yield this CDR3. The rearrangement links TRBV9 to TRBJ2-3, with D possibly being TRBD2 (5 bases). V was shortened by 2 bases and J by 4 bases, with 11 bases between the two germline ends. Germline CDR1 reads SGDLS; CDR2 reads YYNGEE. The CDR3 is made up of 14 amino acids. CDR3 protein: CASSVELASDTQYF. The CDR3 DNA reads TGTGCCAGCAGCGTTGAATTAGCGTCAGATACGCAGTATTTT. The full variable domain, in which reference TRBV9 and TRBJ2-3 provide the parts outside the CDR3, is DSGVTQTPKHLITATGQRVTLRCSPRSGDLSVYWYQQSLDQGLQFLIQYYNGEERAKGNILERFSAQQFPDLHSELNLSSLELGDSALYFCASSVELASDTQYFGPGTRLTVL.

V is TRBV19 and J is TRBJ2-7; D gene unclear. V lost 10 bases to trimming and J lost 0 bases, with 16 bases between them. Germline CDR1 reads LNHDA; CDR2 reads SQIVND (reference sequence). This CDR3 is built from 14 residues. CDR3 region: CATARATPSYEQYF. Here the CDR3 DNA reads TGTGCCACTGCTCGGGCTACTCCCTCCTACGAGCAGTACTTC.

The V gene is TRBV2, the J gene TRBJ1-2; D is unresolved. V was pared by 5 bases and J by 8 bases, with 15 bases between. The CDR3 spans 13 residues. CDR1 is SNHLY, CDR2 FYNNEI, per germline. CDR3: CASSSPTAQGYTF. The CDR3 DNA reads TGTGCCAGCAGTTCGCCGACGGCCCAGGGCTACACCTTC.

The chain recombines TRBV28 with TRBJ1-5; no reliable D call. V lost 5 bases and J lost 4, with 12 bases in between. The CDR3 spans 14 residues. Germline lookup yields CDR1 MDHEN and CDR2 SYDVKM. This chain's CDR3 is CASSLIQRNQPQHF. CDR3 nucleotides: TGTGCCAGCAGTCTGATACAGCGAAATCAGCCCCAGCATTTT.

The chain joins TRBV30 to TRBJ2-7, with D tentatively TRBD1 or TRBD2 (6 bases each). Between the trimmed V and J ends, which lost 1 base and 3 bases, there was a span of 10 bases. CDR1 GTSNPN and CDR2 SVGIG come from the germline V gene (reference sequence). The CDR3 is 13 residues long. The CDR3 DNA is TGTGCCTGGAGTGGAGGGGGGTTCTACGAGCAGTACTTC. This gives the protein CAWSGGGFYEQYF.

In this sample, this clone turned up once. For the CDR3, the DNA is TGTGCCAGCAGGAGGGACAACCCCACAGATACGCAGTATTTT. Protein product: CASRRDNPTDTQYF. The gene calls are TRBV6-5 and TRBJ2-3; a weak D match, TRBD1 (6 bases). Germline V gene data show CDR1 as MNHEY and CDR2 as SVGAGI. V shed 6 bases and J shed 2 bases, with 12 bases lying between them. The CDR3 contains 14 residues.

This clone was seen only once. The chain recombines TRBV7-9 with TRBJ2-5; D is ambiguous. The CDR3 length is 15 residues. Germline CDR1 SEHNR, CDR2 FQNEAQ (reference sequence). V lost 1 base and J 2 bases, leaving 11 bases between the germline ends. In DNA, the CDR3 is TGTGCCAGCAGCTTAGGAGTCCCCGGGCAAGAGACCCAGTACTTC. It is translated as CASSLGVPGQETQYF. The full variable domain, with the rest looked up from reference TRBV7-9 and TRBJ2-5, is DTGVSQNPRHKITKRGQNVTFRCDPISEHNRLYWYRQTLGQGPEFLTYFQNEAQLEKSRLLSDRFSAERPKGSFSTLEIQRTEQGDSAMYLCASSLGVPGQETQYFGPGTRLLVL.

The CDR3 DNA is TGTGCCAGCAGTGATCCCGGGGGGGTGAGGAACACTGAAGCTTTCTTT. It translates to CASSDPGGVRNTEAFF. The chain recombines TRBV2 with TRBJ1-1; a weak D match, TRBD1 (5 bases). The CDR3 loop spans 16 amino acids. CDR1 is SNHLY, CDR2 FYNNEI, per germline. Between the trimmed V and J ends, which lost 3 bases and 1 base, there was a span of 15 bases.

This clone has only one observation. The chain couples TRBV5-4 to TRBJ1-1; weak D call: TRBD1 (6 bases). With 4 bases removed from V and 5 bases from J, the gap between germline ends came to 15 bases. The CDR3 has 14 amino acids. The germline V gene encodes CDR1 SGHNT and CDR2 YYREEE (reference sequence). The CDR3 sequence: CASSPDRRRTEAFF. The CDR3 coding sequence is TGTGCCAGCAGCCCCGACAGGCGGAGGACTGAAGCTTTCTTT.

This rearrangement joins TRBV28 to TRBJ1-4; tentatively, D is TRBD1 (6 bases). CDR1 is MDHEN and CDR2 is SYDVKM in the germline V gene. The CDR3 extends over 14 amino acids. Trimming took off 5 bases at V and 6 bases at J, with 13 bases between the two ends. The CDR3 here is CASSRGRGYEKLFF. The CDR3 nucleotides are TGTGCCAGCAGTCGGGGGAGGGGGTATGAAAAACTGTTTTTT.

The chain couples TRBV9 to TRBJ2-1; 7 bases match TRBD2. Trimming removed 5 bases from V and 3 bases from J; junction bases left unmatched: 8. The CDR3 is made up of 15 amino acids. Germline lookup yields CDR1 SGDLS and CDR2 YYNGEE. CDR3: CASSGPGGSYNEQFF. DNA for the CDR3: TGTGCCAGCAGTGGCCCGGGAGGAAGCTACAATGAGCAGTTCTTC.

The CDR3 here is CASSLALAGEGETQYF. Written as DNA, the CDR3 is TGTGCCAGCAGCTTAGCACTAGCGGGAGAAGGAGAGACCCAGTACTTC. This sequence joins TRBV7-9 and TRBJ2-5, with TRBD2 identical over 11 bases. Germline loops: CDR1 SEHNR, CDR2 FQNEAQ (reference sequence). This CDR3 has 16 residues. Trimming took 0 bases from V and 4 from J; bases not matched to a gene: 4.

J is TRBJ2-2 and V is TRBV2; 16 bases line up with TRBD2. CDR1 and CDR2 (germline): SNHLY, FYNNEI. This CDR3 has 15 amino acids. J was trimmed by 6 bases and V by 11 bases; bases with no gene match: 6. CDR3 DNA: TGTGCCGGAACGGGACTAGCGGGAGGGCCCGGGGAGCTGTTTTTT. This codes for CAGTGLAGGPGELFF.

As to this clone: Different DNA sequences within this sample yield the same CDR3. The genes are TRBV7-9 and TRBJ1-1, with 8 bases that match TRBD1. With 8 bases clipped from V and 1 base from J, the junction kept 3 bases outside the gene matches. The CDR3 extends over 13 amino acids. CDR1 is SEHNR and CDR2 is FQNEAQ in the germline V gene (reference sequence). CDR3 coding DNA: TGTGCCAGCCGCGACAGGGGGAACACTGAAGCTTTCTTT. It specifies CASRDRGNTEAFF.

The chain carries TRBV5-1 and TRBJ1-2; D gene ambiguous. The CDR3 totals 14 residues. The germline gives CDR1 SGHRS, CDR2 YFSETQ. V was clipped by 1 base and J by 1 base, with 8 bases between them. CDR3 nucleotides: TGCGCCAGCAGCTTGCAGACTAATAACTATGGCTACACCTTC. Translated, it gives CASSLQTNNYGYTF.

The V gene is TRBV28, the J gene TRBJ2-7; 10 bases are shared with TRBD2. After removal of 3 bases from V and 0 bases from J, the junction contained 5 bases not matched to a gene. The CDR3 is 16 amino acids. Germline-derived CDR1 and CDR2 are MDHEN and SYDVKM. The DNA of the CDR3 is TGTGCCAGCAGTTTTTGGACTAGCGGTAGCTCCTACGAGCAGTACTTC. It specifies CASSFWTSGSSYEQYF.

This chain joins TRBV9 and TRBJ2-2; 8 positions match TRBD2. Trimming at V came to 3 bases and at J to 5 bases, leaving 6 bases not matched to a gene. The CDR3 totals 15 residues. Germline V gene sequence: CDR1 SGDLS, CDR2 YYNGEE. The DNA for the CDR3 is TGTGCCAGCAGCGGAGCGGGAGAGGGGACCGGGGAGCTGTTTTTT. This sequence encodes CASSGAGEGTGELFF.

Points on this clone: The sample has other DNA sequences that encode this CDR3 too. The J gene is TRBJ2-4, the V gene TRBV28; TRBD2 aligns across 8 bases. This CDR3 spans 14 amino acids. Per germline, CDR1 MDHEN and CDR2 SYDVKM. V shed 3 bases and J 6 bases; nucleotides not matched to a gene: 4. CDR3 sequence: CASSLSSGRNIQYF. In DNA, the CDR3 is TGTGCCAGCAGTTTGTCCAGCGGGAGAAACATTCAGTACTTC.

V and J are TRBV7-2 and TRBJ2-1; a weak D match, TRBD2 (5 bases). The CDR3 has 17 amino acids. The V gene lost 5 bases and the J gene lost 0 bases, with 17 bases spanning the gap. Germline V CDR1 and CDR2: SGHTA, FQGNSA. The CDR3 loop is CASSPFLSGSSYNEQFF. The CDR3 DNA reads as TGTGCCAGCAGCCCCTTCCTAAGCGGAAGCTCCTACAATGAGCAGTTCTTC. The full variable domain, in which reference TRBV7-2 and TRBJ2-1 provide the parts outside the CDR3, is GAGVSQSPSNKVTEKGKDVELRCDPISGHTALYWYRQSLGQGLEFLIYFQGNSAPDKSGLPSDRFSAERTGGSVSTLTIQRTQQEDSAVYLCASSPFLSGSSYNEQFFGPGTRLTVL.

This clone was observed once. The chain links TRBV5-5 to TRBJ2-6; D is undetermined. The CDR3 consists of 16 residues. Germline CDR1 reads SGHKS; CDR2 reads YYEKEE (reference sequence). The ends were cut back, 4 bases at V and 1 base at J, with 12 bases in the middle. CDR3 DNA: TGTGCCAGCAGCCCCACGCCTGTTTCTGGGGCCAACGTCCTGACTTTC. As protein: CASSPTPVSGANVLTF.

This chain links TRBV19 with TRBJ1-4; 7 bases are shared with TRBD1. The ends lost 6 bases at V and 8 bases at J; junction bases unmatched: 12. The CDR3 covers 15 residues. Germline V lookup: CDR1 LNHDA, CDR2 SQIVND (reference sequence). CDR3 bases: TGTGCCAGTAGCACCAATAACAGGGGATCAGAAAAACTGTTTTTT. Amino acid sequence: CASSTNNRGSEKLFF.

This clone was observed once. As DNA, the CDR3 is TGTGCCAGCAGCCAAGATAACAGGGGCTCCTACAATGAGCAGTTCTTC. Translating gives CASSQDNRGSYNEQFF. J is TRBJ2-1 and V is TRBV4-2; 7 nucleotides line up with TRBD1. The length of the CDR3 is 16 residues. The V gene's germline CDR1 is LGHNA and CDR2 YNFKEQ. V lost 0 bases to trimming and J lost 0 bases; unmatched junction nucleotides: 2.

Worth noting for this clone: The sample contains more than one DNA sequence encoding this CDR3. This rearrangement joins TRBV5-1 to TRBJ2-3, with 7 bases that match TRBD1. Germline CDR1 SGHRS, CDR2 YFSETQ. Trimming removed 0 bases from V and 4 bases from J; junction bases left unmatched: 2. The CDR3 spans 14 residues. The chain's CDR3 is CASSLGGGADTQYF. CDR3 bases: TGCGCCAGCAGCTTGGGAGGGGGCGCAGATACGCAGTATTTT.

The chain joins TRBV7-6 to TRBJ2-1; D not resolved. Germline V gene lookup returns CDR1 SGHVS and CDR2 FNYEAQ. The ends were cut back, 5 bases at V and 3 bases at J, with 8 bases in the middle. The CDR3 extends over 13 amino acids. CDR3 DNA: TGTGCCAGCAGCGCCCGGATCTACAATGAGCAGTTCTTC. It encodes CASSARIYNEQFF.